One and the same sample provided the 14 T cell receptor beta chains below, sequenced in a study of OX40 agonist ivuxolimab in advanced cancers. Profiled with immunoSEQ multiplex PCR; TCRdb holds only in-frame clones, not every one. The table lists roughly 42,000 clones, about 89% of them singletons. Source: CD4+ or CD8+ T cells sorted from blood, taken in a trial of the OX40 agonist ivuxolimab. The receptors stem from an adult with an advanced solid tumor such as melanoma, head and neck, liver or kidney cancer.

J is TRBJ1-4 and V is TRBV28; D ambiguous. This CDR3 is built from 17 residues. V was shortened by 4 bases and J by 8 bases, with 23 bases between the two germline ends. Looked up from germline, CDR1 is MDHEN and CDR2 is SYDVKM. CDR3 residues: CASSSASTFGEPEKLFF. In DNA form, the CDR3 reads TGTGCCAGCAGTTCTGCCAGTACCTTCGGTGAGCCGGAAAAACTGTTTTTT. The whole variable domain, filled in from reference TRBV28 and TRBJ1-4, reads DVKVTQSSRYLVKRTGEKVFLECVQDMDHENMFWYRQDPGLGLRLIYFSYDVKMKEKGDIPEGYSVSREKKERFSLILESASTNQTSMYLCASSSASTFGEPEKLFFGSGTQLSVL.

The V gene is TRBV6-6, the J gene TRBJ2-2, with D perhaps matching TRBD2 (6 bases). Trimming cost V 8 bases and J 0 bases, with 16 bases left between them. From germline, CDR1 is MNHNY and CDR2 SVGAGI (reference sequence). The CDR3 loop spans 16 amino acids. Here the CDR3 DNA reads TGTGCCAGCGGGGACTCGGCCGAAACGAACACCGGGGAGCTGTTTTTT. Translating it yields CASGDSAETNTGELFF.

The CDR3 spells CASSLAVPGELFF. DNA of the CDR3: TGTGCCAGCAGTTTAGCCGTTCCCGGGGAGCTGTTTTTT. This chain joins TRBV28 and TRBJ2-2; D gene ambiguous. With 2 bases removed from V and 6 bases from J, the gap between germline ends came to 7 bases. Germline CDR1 MDHEN, CDR2 SYDVKM. The CDR3 totals 13 residues.

The rearrangement links TRBV20-1 to TRBJ2-1; 8 positions agree with TRBD2. The length of the CDR3 is 11 residues. Germline trimming cut 6 bases from V and 9 bases from J; bases unmatched to any gene: 4. The germline gives CDR1 DFQATT, CDR2 SNEGSKA (reference sequence). The CDR3 here is CSAGGGREQFF. The CDR3 bases are TGCAGTGCCGGGGGGGGCCGTGAGCAGTTCTTC.

The V and J genes are TRBV5-4 and TRBJ1-2; TRBD1 matches at 8 bases. The CDR3 is 15 residues long. The germline CDR1 and CDR2 sequences are SGHNT and YYREEE (reference sequence). V lost 0 bases to trimming and J lost 0 bases; unmatched junction nucleotides: 1. The CDR3 here is CASSLATGANYGYTF. The CDR3 nucleotides are TGTGCCAGCAGCTTGGCGACAGGGGCTAACTATGGCTACACCTTC.

Points on this clone: Here the CDR3 omits its conserved ending phenylalanine or tryptophan, so a read error is the likely source. The chain uses TRBV7-9 and TRBJ1-6; D not certain. There are 12 residues in the CDR3. Trimming removed 3 bases from V and 10 bases from J, with 7 bases in between. Germline CDR1 reads SEHNR; CDR2 reads FQNEAQ (reference sequence). The CDR3 loop reads CASSFGISPLHL. Here the CDR3 DNA reads TGTGCCAGCAGCTTTGGAATCTCACCCCTCCACCTT.

The chain couples TRBV20-1 to TRBJ2-4; D is uncertain. The CDR3 length is 11 residues. Trimming took 3 bases from V and 5 from J, leaving 5 bases between them. Germline values: CDR1 DFQATT, CDR2 SNEGSKA (reference sequence). CDR3 sequence (DNA): TGCAGTGCTAGTAGGGAAAACATTCAGTACTTC. This codes for CSASRENIQYF.

This clone was observed a single time. The chain recombines TRBV27 with TRBJ2-1, with D unclear. The V gene's germline CDR1 is MNHEY and CDR2 SMNVEV (reference sequence). The CDR3 is 14 residues long. Trimming took 4 bases from V and 5 from J, leaving 12 bases between them. CDR3 nucleotide sequence: TGTGCCAGCAGTTATAAATTGAAAGACAATGAGCAGTTCTTC. This gives the protein CASSYKLKDNEQFF.

V usage is TRBV6-5 and J usage is TRBJ1-2; maybe TRBD1 (6 bases). CDR1 is MNHEY, CDR2 SVGAGI, per germline. V lost 4 bases and J lost 3, with 12 bases in between. The CDR3 runs to 14 residues. The CDR3 is CASSWEQGDYGYTF. The CDR3 DNA sequence: TGTGCCAGCAGTTGGGAACAGGGAGACTATGGCTACACCTTC.

This clone was detected once. The chain is built from TRBV2 and TRBJ2-2, with 10 nucleotides matching TRBD1. J lost 7 bases, V lost 3 bases, and 2 bases had no gene match. This CDR3 comprises 14 residues. Germline CDR1 SNHLY, CDR2 FYNNEI. CDR3 nucleotide sequence: TGTGCCAGCAGTGAGGGACAGGGGCACGGGGAGCTGTTTTTT. This encodes CASSEGQGHGELFF. Together with reference TRBV2 and TRBJ2-2, the CDR3 gives the full variable domain: EPEVTQTPSHQVTQMGQEVILRCVPISNHLYFYWYRQILGQKVEFLVSFYNNEISEKSEIFDDQFSVERPDGSNFTLKIRSTKLEDSAMYFCASSEGQGHGELFFGEGSRLTVL.

The table lists this clone with a count of one. The chain is built from TRBV19 and TRBJ2-7, with D perhaps assigned TRBD1 or TRBD2 (5 bases each). This CDR3 is 16 amino acids long. CDR1 is LNHDA, CDR2 SQIVND, per germline (reference sequence). The V end was cut by 1 base, the J end by 4 bases, with 17 bases between. CDR3 coding DNA: TGTGCCAGTAGTATAGGGTCCGGGACGGCCATGTACGAGCAGTACTTC. Its protein is CASSIGSGTAMYEQYF.

The chain carries TRBV4-1 and TRBJ2-2; D ambiguous. CDR3 length: 14 residues. V lost 3 bases and J lost 0, with 5 bases in between. Per the germline V gene, CDR1 is MGHRA and CDR2 is YSYEKL. DNA of the CDR3: TGCGCCAGCAGCCAGGGCGCGAACACCGGGGAGCTGTTTTTT. Protein: CASSQGANTGELFF.

The genes are TRBV6-6 and TRBJ2-2; no firm D call. The CDR3 extends over 10 amino acids. V lost 11 bases and J 6 bases, leaving 7 bases between the germline ends. Germline CDR1 is MNHNY and CDR2 is SVGAGI (reference sequence). This CDR3 is CAAWAGELFF. The CDR3 DNA sequence: TGTGCCGCCTGGGCCGGGGAGCTGTTTTTT.

The J gene is TRBJ1-3, the V gene TRBV11-2, with D maybe TRBD1 (5 bases). CDR3 length equals 15 residues. With 7 bases removed from V and 0 bases from J, the gap between germline ends came to 13 bases. CDR1 is SGHAT and CDR2 is FQNNGV in the germline V gene. CDR3 nucleotides: TGTGCCAGCACAGAACAGGCGAGCTCTGGAAACACCATATATTTT. As protein: CASTEQASSGNTIYF.